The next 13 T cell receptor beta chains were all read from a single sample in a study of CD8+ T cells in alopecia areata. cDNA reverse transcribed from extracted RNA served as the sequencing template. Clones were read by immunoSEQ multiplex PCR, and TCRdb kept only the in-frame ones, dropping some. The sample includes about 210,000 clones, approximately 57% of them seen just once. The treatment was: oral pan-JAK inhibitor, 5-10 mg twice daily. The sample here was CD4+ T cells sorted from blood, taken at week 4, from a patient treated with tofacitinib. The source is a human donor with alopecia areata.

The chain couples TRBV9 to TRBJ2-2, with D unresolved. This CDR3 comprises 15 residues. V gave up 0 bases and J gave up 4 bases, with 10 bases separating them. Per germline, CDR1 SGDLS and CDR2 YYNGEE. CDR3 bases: TGTGCCAGCAGCGTAGAGTTAGGGTTCACCGGGGAGCTGTTTTTT. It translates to CASSVELGFTGELFF. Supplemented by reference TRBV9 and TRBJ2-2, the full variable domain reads DSGVTQTPKHLITATGQRVTLRCSPRSGDLSVYWYQQSLDQGLQFLIQYYNGEERAKGNILERFSAQQFPDLHSELNLSSLELGDSALYFCASSVELGFTGELFFGEGSRLTVL.

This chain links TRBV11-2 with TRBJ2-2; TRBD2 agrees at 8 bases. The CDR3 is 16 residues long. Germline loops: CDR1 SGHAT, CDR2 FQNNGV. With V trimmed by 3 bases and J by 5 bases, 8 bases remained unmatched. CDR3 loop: CASSFSRLARTGELFF. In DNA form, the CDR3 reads TGTGCCAGCAGCTTTTCGAGACTAGCGAGAACCGGGGAGCTGTTTTTT.

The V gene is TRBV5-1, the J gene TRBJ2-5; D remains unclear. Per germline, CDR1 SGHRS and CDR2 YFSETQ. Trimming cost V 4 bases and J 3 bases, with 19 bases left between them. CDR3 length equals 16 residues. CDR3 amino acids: CASSPTRTRTEETQYF. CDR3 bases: TGCGCCAGCAGCCCCACCCGGACCCGAACGGAAGAGACCCAGTACTTC.

The CDR3 is CASSPGAGVQPQHF. The DNA of the CDR3 is TGTGCCAGCTCACCGGGTGCAGGAGTGCAGCCCCAGCATTTT. The chain carries TRBV18 and TRBJ1-5, with D unresolved. This CDR3 has 14 amino acids. From germline, CDR1 is KGHSH and CDR2 LQKENI. V was clipped by 3 bases and J by 7 bases, with 13 bases between them. Together with reference TRBV18 and TRBJ1-5, the CDR3 gives the full variable domain: NAGVMQNPRHLVRRRGQEARLRCSPMKGHSHVYWYRQLPEEGLKFMVYLQKENIIDESGMPKERFSAEFPKEGPSILRIQQVVRGDSAAYFCASSPGAGVQPQHFGDGTRLSIL.

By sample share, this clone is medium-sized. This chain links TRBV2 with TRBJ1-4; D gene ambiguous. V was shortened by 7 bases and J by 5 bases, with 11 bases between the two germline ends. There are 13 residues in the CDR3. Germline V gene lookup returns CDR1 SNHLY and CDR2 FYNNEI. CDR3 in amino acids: CASNGIRNEKLFF. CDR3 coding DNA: TGTGCCAGCAACGGAATTCGGAATGAAAAACTGTTTTTT.

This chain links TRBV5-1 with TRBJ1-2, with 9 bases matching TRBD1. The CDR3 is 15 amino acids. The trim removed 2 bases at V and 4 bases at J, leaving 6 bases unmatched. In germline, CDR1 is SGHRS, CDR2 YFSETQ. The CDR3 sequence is CASSFGGQGIYGYTF. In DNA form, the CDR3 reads TGCGCCAGCAGCTTTGGGGGACAGGGAATCTATGGCTACACCTTC. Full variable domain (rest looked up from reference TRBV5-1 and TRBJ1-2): KAGVTQTPRYLIKTRGQQVTLSCSPISGHRSVSWYQQTPGQGLQFLFEYFSETQRNKGNFPGRFSGRQFSNSRSEMNVSTLELGDSALYLCASSFGGQGIYGYTFGSGTRLTVV.

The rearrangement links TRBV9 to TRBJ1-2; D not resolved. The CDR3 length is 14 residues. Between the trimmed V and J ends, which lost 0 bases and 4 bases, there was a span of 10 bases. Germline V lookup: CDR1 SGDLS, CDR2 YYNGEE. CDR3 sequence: CASSVGTFSYGYTF. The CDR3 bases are TGTGCCAGCAGCGTAGGAACATTCTCCTATGGCTACACCTTC.

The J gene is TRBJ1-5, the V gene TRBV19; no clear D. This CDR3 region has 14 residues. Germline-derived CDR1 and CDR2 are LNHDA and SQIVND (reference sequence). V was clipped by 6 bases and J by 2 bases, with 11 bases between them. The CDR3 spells CASRSVSRNQPQHF. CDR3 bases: TGTGCCAGTAGATCCGTTAGTCGCAATCAGCCCCAGCATTTT.

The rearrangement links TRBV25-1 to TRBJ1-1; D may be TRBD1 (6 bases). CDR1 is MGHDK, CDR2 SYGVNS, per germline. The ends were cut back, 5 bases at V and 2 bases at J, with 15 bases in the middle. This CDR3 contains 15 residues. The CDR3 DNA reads TGTGCCAGCAGTCGTGCCCAGGGGACCAACACTGAAGCTTTCTTT. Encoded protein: CASSRAQGTNTEAFF. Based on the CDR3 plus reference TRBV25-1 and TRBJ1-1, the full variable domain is EADIYQTPRYLVIGTGKKITLECSQTMGHDKMYWYQQDPGMELHLIHYSYGVNSTEKGDLSSESTVSRIRTEHFPLTLESARPSHTSQYLCASSRAQGTNTEAFFGQGTRLTVV.

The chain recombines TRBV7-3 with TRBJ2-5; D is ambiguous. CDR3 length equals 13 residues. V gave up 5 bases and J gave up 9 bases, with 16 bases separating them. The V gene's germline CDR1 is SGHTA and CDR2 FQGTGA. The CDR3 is CASSRHERSPQYF. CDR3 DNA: TGTGCCAGCAGCCGACACGAGCGTAGTCCCCAGTACTTC.

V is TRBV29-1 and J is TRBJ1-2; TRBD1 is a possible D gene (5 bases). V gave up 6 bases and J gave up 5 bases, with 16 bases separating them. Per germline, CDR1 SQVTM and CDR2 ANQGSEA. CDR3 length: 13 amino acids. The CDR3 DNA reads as TGCAGCGTCGCCCCGGGGCGAGGTTATGGCTACACCTTC. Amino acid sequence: CSVAPGRGYGYTF.

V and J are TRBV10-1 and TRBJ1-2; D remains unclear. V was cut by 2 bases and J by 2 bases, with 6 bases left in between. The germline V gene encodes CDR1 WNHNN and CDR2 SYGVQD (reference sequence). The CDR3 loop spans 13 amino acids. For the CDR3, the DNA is TGCGCCAGCAGTGAGATGCCCAACTATGGCTACACCTTC. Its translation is CASSEMPNYGYTF.

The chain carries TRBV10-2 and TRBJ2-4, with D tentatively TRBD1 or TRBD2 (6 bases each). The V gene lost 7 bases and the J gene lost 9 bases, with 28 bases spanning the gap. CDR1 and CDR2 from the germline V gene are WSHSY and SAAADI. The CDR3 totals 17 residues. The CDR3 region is CASMGGLVADEVGIQYF. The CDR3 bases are TGCGCCAGCATGGGGGGCTTAGTAGCGGACGAGGTTGGCATTCAGTACTTC.